One sample yielded the 10 T cell receptor beta chains listed below, sequenced in a study of identical twins. TCRdb ran MiXCR on the 5' RACE reads and lists one entry per CDR3 protein. The sample includes hundreds of thousands of distinct CDR3 sequences, approximately 13% seen only once; the top ten take about 1.6%. This same sample was also taken into another study, of yellow fever vaccine responses in identical twins.

Sequenced sample: PBMCs. Receptor source: a woman aged 18-29 years in good health.

There are a few counts of this clonotype. This chain uses TRBV12-3 or TRBV12-4 with TRBJ1-3; 8 nucleotides line up with TRBD1. Trimming at V came to 7 bases and at J to 2 bases, leaving 4 bases not matched to a gene. The CDR3 is 14 residues long. In DNA, the CDR3 is TGTGCCAGCACCCGGGACAGGACTGGAAACACCATATATTTT. Protein sequence: CASTRDRTGNTIYF.

This clonotype was seen a handful of times. The rearrangement links TRBV6-1 to TRBJ1-5; 7 bases line up with TRBD1. Germline lookup yields CDR1 MNHNS and CDR2 SASEGT. The CDR3 spans 18 residues. V gave up 5 bases and J gave up 0 bases; unmatched junction bases: 13. The CDR3 DNA reads as TGTGCCAGCAGTCCCGCTGGCGCAGGGGGATTTAGCAATCAGCCCCAGCATTTT. This encodes CASSPAGAGGFSNQPQHF.

The chain recombines TRBV29-1 with TRBJ2-5; 9 bases map to TRBD2. J gave up 4 bases and V 6 bases, and 6 bases lay outside the gene matches. Per germline, CDR1 SQVTM and CDR2 ANQGSEA. The CDR3 contains 13 residues. DNA for the CDR3: TGCAGCGTACCAGGACTAGCGACAGAGACCCAGTACTTC. Amino acid sequence: CSVPGLATETQYF.

This clonotype was found a few times. The chain employs TRBV5-1 and TRBJ1-2; D perhaps matches TRBD1 (5 bases). CDR3 size: 16 residues. Trimming removed 3 bases at V and 4 bases at J, with 19 bases between. Germline V gene data show CDR1 as SGHRS and CDR2 as YFSETQ. The DNA for the CDR3 is TGCGCCAGCAGCTCGTTAGGGACGGCGGGTTCCTATGGCTACACCTTC. This gives the protein CASSSLGTAGSYGYTF.

This clonotype was detected ten times or more. CDR3 in amino acids: CAIRPGTGDNGNTIYF. CDR3 DNA: TGTGCCATTCGTCCCGGGACAGGGGACAACGGAAACACCATATATTTT. This chain links TRBV15 with TRBJ1-3; TRBD1 aligns across 10 bases. This CDR3 contains 16 residues. The J segment lost 4 bases and the V segment lost 10 bases, leaving 13 bases of the junction unmatched. In germline, CDR1 is LNHNV, CDR2 YYDKDF (reference sequence).

In its sample, this clonotype was seen many times. The V gene is TRBV5-4, the J gene TRBJ2-3; 7 nucleotides line up with TRBD2. Germline CDR1 reads SGHNT; CDR2 reads YYREEE (reference sequence). Trimming took 2 bases from V and 2 from J; bases not matched to a gene: 5. The CDR3 is 15 amino acids. For the CDR3, the DNA is TGTGCCAGCAGCTTCGGGGGGATATCCACAGATACGCAGTATTTT. This sequence encodes CASSFGGISTDTQYF.

This clonotype was counted between two and nine times. The gene calls are TRBV6-1 and TRBJ2-5; possibly TRBD1 or TRBD2 for D (5 bases each). Between the trimmed V and J ends, which lost 8 bases and 1 base, there was a span of 14 bases. The CDR3 runs to 14 residues. Germline V lookup: CDR1 MNHNS, CDR2 SASEGT. In DNA form, the CDR3 reads TGTGCCAGCGCCTTGCCGGGGACCCAAGAGACCCAGTACTTC. It is translated as CASALPGTQETQYF.

The chain carries TRBV20-1 and TRBJ2-7; possible D gene TRBD1, 6 bases. V was pared by 5 bases and J by 1 base, with 15 bases between. This CDR3 has 14 amino acids. Germline CDR1 DFQATT, CDR2 SNEGSKA (reference sequence). Here the CDR3 reads CSAAGDEGSYEQYF. CDR3 in DNA: TGCAGTGCTGCAGGGGACGAGGGATCCTACGAGCAGTACTTC.

The CDR3 coding sequence is TGCAGTGCAGACGCCGGGACTAGCGGGAGGTGGTCCTACGAGCAGTACTTC. It encodes CSADAGTSGRWSYEQYF. The gene calls are TRBV20-1 and TRBJ2-7, with TRBD2 matching over 15 bases. J lost 1 base, V lost 6 bases, and 10 bases had no gene match. The CDR3 spans 17 residues. Germline CDR1 and CDR2: DFQATT and SNEGSKA (reference sequence).

At least ten counts were recorded for this clonotype. This chain connects TRBV7-8 to TRBJ1-4; D gene unclear. The CDR3 has 16 amino acids. The germline gives CDR1 SGHVS, CDR2 FQNEAQ. V was cut by 1 base and J by 3 bases, with 12 bases left in between. The CDR3 sequence: CASSLGSARPNEKLFF. The CDR3 DNA reads as TGTGCCAGCAGCTTAGGATCAGCCCGACCTAATGAAAAACTGTTTTTT.